This paragraph reports one T cell receptor (beta chain). The protocol was immunoSEQ multiplex PCR, while the TCRdb copy is restricted to in-frame clones and leaves out a portion. The table includes over 250,000 clones, about 87% detected once. CDR1 LNHDA and CDR2 SQIVND come from the germline V gene (reference sequence). This CDR3 has 15 residues. V lost 1 base and J lost 4, with 11 bases in between. The data derive from a study of blood T cell repertoires in COVID-19. Seattle participants joined during active infection and were tracked over time. Sequences were obtained from peripheral blood. The clonotype comes from a woman aged 45-60 years with COVID-19, enrolled during active disease. This chain joins TRBV19 and TRBJ1-3; D is uncertain. CDR3 residues: CASSIGALGGNTIYF. In nucleotides, the CDR3 is TGTGCCAGTAGTATAGGGGCCCTCGGAGGAAACACCATATATTTT.